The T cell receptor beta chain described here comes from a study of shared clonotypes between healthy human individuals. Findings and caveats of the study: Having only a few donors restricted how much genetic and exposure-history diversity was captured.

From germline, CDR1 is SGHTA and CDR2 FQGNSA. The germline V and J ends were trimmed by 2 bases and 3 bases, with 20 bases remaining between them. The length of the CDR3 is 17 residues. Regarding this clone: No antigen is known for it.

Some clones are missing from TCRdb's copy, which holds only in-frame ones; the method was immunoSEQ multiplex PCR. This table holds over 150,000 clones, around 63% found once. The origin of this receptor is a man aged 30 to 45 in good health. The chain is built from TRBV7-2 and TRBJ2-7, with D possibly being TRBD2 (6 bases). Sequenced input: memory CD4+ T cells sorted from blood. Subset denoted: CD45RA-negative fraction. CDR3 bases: TGTGCCAGCAGCTTATCCAGTTTCGGTAGCGGACACTACGAGCAGTACTTC. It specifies CASSLSSFGSGHYEQYF.